The next 23 T cell receptor beta chains were all read from a single sample in a study of radiation and T cells in renal cell carcinoma. The time point denotes: baseline pretreatment blood. Sample treatment: 15 Gy SBRT to primary tumor, nephrectomy 4 weeks later. Assay used: immunoSEQ multiplex PCR; TCRdb lists only in-frame clones, some missing. The sample has around 46,000 clones, 65% to 90% seen once; the top ten hold roughly 33%. The specimen comprised blood, sampled from a patient whose treatment included radiotherapy and nephrectomy. The receptors come from a woman in her seventies with renal cell carcinoma.

This clone has just a few counts. The chain couples TRBV19 to TRBJ2-7; 7 positions agree with TRBD1. The CDR3 runs 12 residues. V shed 1 base, J shed 12 bases, and the junction held 6 bases outside the gene matches. Per the germline V gene, CDR1 is LNHDA and CDR2 is SQIVND (reference sequence). This CDR3 reads CASSIGTGVTYF. CDR3 nucleotides: TGTGCCAGTAGTATAGGGACAGGCGTGACGTACTTC.

The table lists this clone with a few counts. The chain couples TRBV9 to TRBJ1-5; D possibly corresponds to TRBD1 (6 bases). Per germline, CDR1 SGDLS and CDR2 YYNGEE. Trimming pared 0 bases from V and 2 bases from J, leaving 9 bases between. The CDR3 contains 15 residues. The CDR3 DNA sequence: TGTGCCAGCAGCGTAGGTCCAGGGGGCAATCAGCCCCAGCATTTT. It codes for CASSVGPGGNQPQHF. The full variable domain, rest sourced from reference TRBV9 and TRBJ1-5, is DSGVTQTPKHLITATGQRVTLRCSPRSGDLSVYWYQQSLDQGLQFLIQYYNGEERAKGNILERFSAQQFPDLHSELNLSSLELGDSALYFCASSVGPGGNQPQHFGDGTRLSIL.

J is TRBJ1-4 and V is TRBV29-1, with TRBD1 identical over 9 bases. CDR3 length: 12 amino acids. CDR1 is SQVTM, CDR2 ANQGSEA, per germline. With V trimmed by 5 bases and J by 6 bases, 1 base remained unmatched. CDR3 coding DNA: TGCAGCGTTCGGACAGGGGATGAAAAACTGTTTTTT. Protein product: CSVRTGDEKLFF.

This chain joins TRBV5-1 and TRBJ1-1; D is possibly TRBD1 (5 bases). V was cut by 5 bases and J by 0 bases, with 14 bases left in between. The CDR3 totals 15 residues. Germline loops: CDR1 SGHRS, CDR2 YFSETQ. The CDR3, as DNA: TGCGCCAGCAGAGAGGGGTCGGGGTTGAACACTGAAGCTTTCTTT. Amino acids: CASREGSGLNTEAFF.

This clone was seen more than once but under ten times. The V call is TRBV6-5, the J call TRBJ2-3; D is ambiguous. V was pared by 5 bases and J by 4 bases, with 13 bases between. The CDR3 spans 14 residues. Germline-derived CDR1 and CDR2 are MNHEY and SVGAGI. The CDR3 spells CASSQTRVADTQYF. The CDR3 coding sequence is TGTGCCAGCAGTCAGACCCGGGTGGCAGATACGCAGTATTTT.

In this sample, this clone turned up once. This chain connects TRBV10-3 to TRBJ2-4, with 9 positions matching TRBD2. V gave up 3 bases and J gave up 0 bases; unmatched junction bases: 3. The CDR3 spans 16 residues. Germline V gene data show CDR1 as ENHRY and CDR2 as SYGVKD. The CDR3 spells CAISDHSGGAKNIQYF. DNA for the CDR3: TGTGCCATCAGTGACCATAGCGGGGGAGCCAAAAACATTCAGTACTTC.

The rearrangement uses TRBV5-1 and TRBJ2-1; 8 nucleotides line up with TRBD2. The CDR3 contains 16 residues. The V segment lost 3 bases and the J segment 7 bases; nucleotides outside the gene matches: 12. The germline CDR1 and CDR2 sequences are SGHRS and YFSETQ. The CDR3 region is CASSSSGGPPANEQFF. Here the CDR3 DNA reads TGCGCCAGCAGCTCGTCGGGGGGGCCCCCGGCGAATGAGCAGTTCTTC.

V gene TRBV25-1 combines with J gene TRBJ2-7, with unresolved D. Trimming removed 3 bases from V and 7 bases from J, with 13 bases in between. CDR3 length: 13 amino acids. Per germline, CDR1 MGHDK and CDR2 SYGVNS. The CDR3 spells CASSDFPIGEQYF. The CDR3 coding sequence is TGTGCCAGCAGTGATTTCCCGATAGGAGAGCAGTACTTC.

The chain combines TRBV25-1 with TRBJ2-3, with a possible D match to TRBD1 (5 bases). The germline V gene has CDR1 MGHDK and CDR2 SYGVNS. The CDR3 contains 15 residues. V lost 4 bases, J lost 0 bases, and 11 bases lay in between. CDR3 sequence reads: CASSGDSHSTDTQYF. The CDR3 nucleotides are TGTGCCAGCAGTGGTGACAGTCATAGCACAGATACGCAGTATTTT.

This clone was counted a single time. V gene TRBV5-1 combines with J gene TRBJ2-3; D perhaps matches TRBD2 (8 bases). The germline CDR1 and CDR2 sequences are SGHRS and YFSETQ. The CDR3 sequence is 16 residues long. The germline V and J ends were trimmed by 0 bases and 3 bases, with 14 bases remaining between them. CDR3 sequence reads: CASSLVAGQSTDTQYF. The CDR3 DNA reads as TGCGCCAGCAGCTTGGTAGCGGGACAGTCGACAGATACGCAGTATTTT. Complete variable domain (other parts from reference TRBV5-1 and TRBJ2-3): KAGVTQTPRYLIKTRGQQVTLSCSPISGHRSVSWYQQTPGQGLQFLFEYFSETQRNKGNFPGRFSGRQFSNSRSEMNVSTLELGDSALYLCASSLVAGQSTDTQYFGPGTRLTVL.

This chain links TRBV6-5 with TRBJ2-7, with 9 bases identical to TRBD1. Per germline, CDR1 MNHEY and CDR2 SVGAGI. The CDR3 contains 13 residues. V trimming: 8 bases; J trimming: 4 bases; junction bases outside the gene matches: 6. CDR3: CASGRDREYEQYF. In DNA form, the CDR3 reads TGTGCCAGCGGCCGGGACAGGGAATACGAGCAGTACTTC.

The chain is built from TRBV30 and TRBJ1-2; no clear D gene. This CDR3 is built from 14 residues. V lost 2 bases and J 8 bases, leaving 18 bases between the germline ends. In germline, CDR1 is GTSNPN, CDR2 SVGIG (reference sequence). CDR3 in amino acids: CAWSPVSKIEGYTF. In nucleotides, the CDR3 is TGTGCCTGGAGTCCGGTCTCGAAAATCGAGGGCTACACCTTC.

This chain links TRBV18 with TRBJ1-2; possibly TRBD1 for D (5 bases). In germline, CDR1 is KGHSH, CDR2 LQKENI. V dropped 3 bases and J dropped 6 bases, with 14 bases sitting between them. This CDR3 contains 14 residues. In DNA form, the CDR3 reads TGTGCCAGCTCACCTTCCAGGGTACTTGATGGCTACACCTTC. This translates into CASSPSRVLDGYTF. The entire variable domain, with the rest obtained from reference TRBV18 and TRBJ1-2, is as follows: NAGVMQNPRHLVRRRGQEARLRCSPMKGHSHVYWYRQLPEEGLKFMVYLQKENIIDESGMPKERFSAEFPKEGPSILRIQQVVRGDSAAYFCASSPSRVLDGYTFGSGTRLTVV.

This sequence joins TRBV5-6 and TRBJ2-7, with 11 bases aligning to TRBD2. V shed 3 bases and J 2 bases; nucleotides not matched to a gene: 4. Per the germline V gene, CDR1 is SGHDT and CDR2 is YYEEEE. CDR3 length: 15 residues. In DNA form, the CDR3 reads TGTGCCAGCAGCTCCAGACTAGCGGGGACCTACGAGCAGTACTTC. Encoded protein: CASSSRLAGTYEQYF.

J is TRBJ1-4 and V is TRBV6-6; 12 bases fit TRBD1. CDR1 MNHNY and CDR2 SVGAGI come from the germline V gene (reference sequence). The CDR3 has 16 amino acids. V lost 7 bases to trimming and J lost 4 bases; unmatched junction nucleotides: 7. CDR3 bases: TGTGCCAGCAAAACCGGGACAGGGGGCCTTAATGAAAAACTGTTTTTT. This gives the protein CASKTGTGGLNEKLFF.

This sequence joins TRBV29-1 and TRBJ2-7; 8 bases are a match to TRBD1. Germline CDR1 reads SQVTM; CDR2 reads ANQGSEA. V lost 7 bases and J lost 7; bases outside the gene matches: 6. The CDR3 runs to 11 residues. In DNA, the CDR3 is TGCAGCGCCGACAGGGGAGGTGAGCAGTACTTC. As protein: CSADRGGEQYF.

The chain combines TRBV7-2 with TRBJ2-7; D might be TRBD2 (7 bases). Trimming removed 6 bases from V and 0 bases from J, with 15 bases in between. The CDR3 has 15 residues. CDR1 is SGHTA, CDR2 FQGNSA, per germline. The CDR3 region is CASSPGGSTSYEQYF. DNA of the CDR3: TGTGCCAGCAGTCCGGGGGGCTCCACCTCCTACGAGCAGTACTTC.

The chain carries TRBV5-1 and TRBJ2-5, with 8 bases that match TRBD2. The CDR3 loop spans 17 amino acids. Germline CDR1 and CDR2: SGHRS and YFSETQ. V lost 3 bases and J lost 5; bases outside the gene matches: 15. The CDR3 DNA follows: TGCGCCAGCAGCTCCTCGGGGCGGGCGGGAGGTGGTGAGACCCAGTACTTC. This encodes CASSSSGRAGGGETQYF.

V usage is TRBV6-5 and J usage is TRBJ2-2; D not certain. V lost 2 bases to trimming and J lost 6 bases, with 7 bases between them. This CDR3 region has 13 residues. Germline V gene sequence: CDR1 MNHEY, CDR2 SVGAGI. CDR3 region: CASSYAYPGELFF. DNA of the CDR3: TGTGCCAGCAGTTACGCGTACCCCGGGGAGCTGTTTTTT.

This clone showed up just once. V and J are TRBV10-3 and TRBJ2-7; D is uncertain. The V end was cut by 10 bases, the J end by 5 bases, with 12 bases between. CDR3 length: 11 amino acids. Germline V gene data show CDR1 as ENHRY and CDR2 as SYGVKD. CDR3 loop: CASRVQNEQYF. CDR3 sequence (DNA): TGTGCCAGCCGGGTTCAAAACGAGCAGTACTTC.

This chain connects TRBV16 to TRBJ1-1; 9 positions match TRBD1. V dropped 2 bases and J dropped 4; count of bases not matched to a gene: 2. The germline V gene has CDR1 KGHSY and CDR2 FQNENV. This CDR3 is 14 amino acids long. CDR3 coding DNA: TGTGCCAGCAGCCAAGGGGACAGGGCCACTGAAGCTTTCTTT. This encodes CASSQGDRATEAFF.

The CDR3 nucleotides are TGTGCCAGCAGTTTGGGTAGCGACAACACCGGGGAGCTGTTTTTT. Amino acid sequence: CASSLGSDNTGELFF. The V call is TRBV28, the J call TRBJ2-2, with TRBD2 as a possible D gene (5 bases). CDR3 length: 15 amino acids. V was cut by 3 bases and J by 2 bases, with 10 bases left in between. CDR1 and CDR2 from the germline V gene are MDHEN and SYDVKM.

The chain uses TRBV5-1 and TRBJ2-5; 13 bases are a match to TRBD2. Germline-derived CDR1 and CDR2 are SGHRS and YFSETQ. The CDR3 has 17 amino acids. V gave up 4 bases and J gave up 2 bases; unmatched junction bases: 8. CDR3 bases: TGCGCCAGCAGCCCCGGACTAGCGGGGGCCCTACAAGAGACCCAGTACTTC. It specifies CASSPGLAGALQETQYF.